Below, one T cell receptor (beta chain) is given with its context. Its antigen is not yet known. No base-level quality is on record; no much larger clone is a single base apart. The CDR3 numbers 13 residues from cysteine through phenylalanine. Of all the DNA, just the CDR3 is kept, 39 bases in frame from base 1. Based on the germline V gene (reference sequence), the CDR1 and CDR2 sequences are LGHDT and YNNKEL. Relative to germline, V is 4 bases shorter and J is 0 bases shorter, with 6 bases between their ends. The immunoSEQ Assay, a bias-controlled multiplex PCR, was used to amplify TCRbeta CDR3 regions from genomic DNA. Regarding the original processing steps: The number of nucleated cells in each sample was estimated by amplification of reference gene primers within the assay. To quantify the absolute abundance of each unique TCRbeta CDR3 rearrangement, sequence reads were collapsed and filtered. For each sample, productive Simpson clonality was calculated by taking the square root of Simpson's diversity index across productive rearrangements. Not all clones reach the TCRdb copy of this immuneACCESS table, which keeps in-frame sequences only. Checked studies attribute under half of the gap to unresolved V genes and leave the rest unexplained. V and J calls and clone size are copied from that table; D and trimming were computed from the DNA. This sample comprises 70,000 to 90,000 clones, roughly 87% of them detected only once. 3.8% of the sample lies in the top ten.

These data originate in a study of blood T cell repertoires in COVID-19 (dated by TCRdb to 2020 to 2022). About the full investigation: Samples from collaborators originated in the United States, Italy and Spain and spanned both the acute and convalescent phases of COVID-19. The material from the prospective study consisted of cDNA or gDNA derived from T cells, B-cell-depleted T cells, or PBMCs. Subjects who had been exposed to COVID-19, were actively infected with it, or had recovered from it provided the deeply sampled blood TCRbeta repertoires that made up the dataset. The repertoires were released in a freely available public database intended as a resource for research on the immune response to SARS-CoV-2. Samples came from the ongoing ImmuneRACE study (first 160 participants) plus 1,254 subjects from 6 global collaborators. Nearly every sample came with metadata listing a de-identified subject ID, COVID-19 status, age in years and sex. Where available, HLA class I and class II types were taken from metadata supplied by the sample provider and were not determined by assay-based typing.

Results the study describes overall, beyond this receptor: The amount of clinical and demographic metadata varied by source and participant and was provided uncurated.

Each collaborating institution followed its own protocols to collect whole blood in K2EDTA tubes. For TCRbeta analysis, collaborators shipped samples in one of three forms: frozen whole blood, isolated PBMCs, or DNA extracted from either of those sample types. Sample: peripheral blood. The receptor chain draws on TRBV3-1 (or the pseudogene TRBV3-2) and TRBJ1-2; the D gene remains uncertain. This TCR came from a man aged 55 to 70 with acute or convalescent COVID-19. The bases are TGTGCCAGCAGCCTTCAGGCTAACTATGGCTACACCTTC. Translated, this is CASSLQANYGYTF.